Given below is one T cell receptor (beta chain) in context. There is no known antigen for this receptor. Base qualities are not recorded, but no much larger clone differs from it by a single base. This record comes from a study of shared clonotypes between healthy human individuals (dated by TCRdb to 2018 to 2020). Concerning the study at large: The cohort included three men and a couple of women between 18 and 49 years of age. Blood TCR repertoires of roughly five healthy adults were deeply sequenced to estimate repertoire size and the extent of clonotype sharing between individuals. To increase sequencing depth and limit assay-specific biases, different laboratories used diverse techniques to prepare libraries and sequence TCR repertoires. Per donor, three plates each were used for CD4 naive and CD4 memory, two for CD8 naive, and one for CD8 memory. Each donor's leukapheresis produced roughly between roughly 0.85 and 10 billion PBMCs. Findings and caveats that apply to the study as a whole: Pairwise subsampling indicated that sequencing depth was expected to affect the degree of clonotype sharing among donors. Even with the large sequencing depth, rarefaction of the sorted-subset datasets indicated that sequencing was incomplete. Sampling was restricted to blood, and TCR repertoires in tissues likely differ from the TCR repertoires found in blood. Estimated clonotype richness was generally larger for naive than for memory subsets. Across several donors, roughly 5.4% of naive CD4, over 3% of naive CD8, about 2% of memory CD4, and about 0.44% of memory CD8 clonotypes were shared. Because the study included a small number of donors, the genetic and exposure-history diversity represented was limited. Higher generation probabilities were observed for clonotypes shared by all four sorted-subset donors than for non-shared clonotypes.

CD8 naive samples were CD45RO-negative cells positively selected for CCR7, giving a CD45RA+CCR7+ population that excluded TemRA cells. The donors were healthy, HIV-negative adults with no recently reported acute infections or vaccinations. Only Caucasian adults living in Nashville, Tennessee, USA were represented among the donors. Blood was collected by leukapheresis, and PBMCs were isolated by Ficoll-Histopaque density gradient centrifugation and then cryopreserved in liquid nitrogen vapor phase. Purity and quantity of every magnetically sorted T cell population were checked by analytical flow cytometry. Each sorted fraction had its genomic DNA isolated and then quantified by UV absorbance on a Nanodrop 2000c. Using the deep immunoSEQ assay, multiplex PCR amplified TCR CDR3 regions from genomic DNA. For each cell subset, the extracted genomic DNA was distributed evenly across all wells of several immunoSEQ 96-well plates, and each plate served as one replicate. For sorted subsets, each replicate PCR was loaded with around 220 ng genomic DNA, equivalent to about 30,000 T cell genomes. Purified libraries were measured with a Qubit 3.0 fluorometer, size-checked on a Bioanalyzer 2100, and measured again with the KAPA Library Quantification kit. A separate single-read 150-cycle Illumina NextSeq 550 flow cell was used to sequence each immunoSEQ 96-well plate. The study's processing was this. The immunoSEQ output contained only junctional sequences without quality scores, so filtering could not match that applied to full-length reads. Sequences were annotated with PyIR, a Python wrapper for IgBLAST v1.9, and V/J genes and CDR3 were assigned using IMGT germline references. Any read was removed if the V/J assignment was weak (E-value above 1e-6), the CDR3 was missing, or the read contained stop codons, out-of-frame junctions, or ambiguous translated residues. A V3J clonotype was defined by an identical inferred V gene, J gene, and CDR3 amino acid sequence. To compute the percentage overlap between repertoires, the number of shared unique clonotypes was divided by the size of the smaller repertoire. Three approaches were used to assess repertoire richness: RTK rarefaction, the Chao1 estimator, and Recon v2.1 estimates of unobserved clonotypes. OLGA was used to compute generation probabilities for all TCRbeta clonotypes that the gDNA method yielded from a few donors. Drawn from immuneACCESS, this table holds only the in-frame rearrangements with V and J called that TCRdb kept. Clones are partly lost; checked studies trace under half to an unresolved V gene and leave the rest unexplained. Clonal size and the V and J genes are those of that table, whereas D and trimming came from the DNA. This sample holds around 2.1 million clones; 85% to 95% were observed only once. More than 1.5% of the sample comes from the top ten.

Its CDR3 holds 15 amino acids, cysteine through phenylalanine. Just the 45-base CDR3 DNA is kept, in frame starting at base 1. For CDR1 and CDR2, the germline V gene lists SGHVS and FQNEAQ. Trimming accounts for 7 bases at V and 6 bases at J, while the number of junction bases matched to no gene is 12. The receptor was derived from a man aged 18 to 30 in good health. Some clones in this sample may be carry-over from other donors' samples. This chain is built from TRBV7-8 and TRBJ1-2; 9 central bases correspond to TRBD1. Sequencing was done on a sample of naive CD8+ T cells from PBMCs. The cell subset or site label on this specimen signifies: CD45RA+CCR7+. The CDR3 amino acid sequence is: CASNWEGQGLDGYTF. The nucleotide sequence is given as TGTGCCAGCAACTGGGAGGGACAGGGCTTGGATGGCTACACCTTC. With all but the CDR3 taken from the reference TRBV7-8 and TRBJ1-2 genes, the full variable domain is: GAGVSQSPRYKVAKRGQDVALRCDPISGHVSLFWYQQALGQGPEFLTYFQNEAQLDKSGLPSDRFFAERPEGSVSTLKIQRTQQEDSAVYLCASNWEGQGLDGYTFGSGTRLTVV.